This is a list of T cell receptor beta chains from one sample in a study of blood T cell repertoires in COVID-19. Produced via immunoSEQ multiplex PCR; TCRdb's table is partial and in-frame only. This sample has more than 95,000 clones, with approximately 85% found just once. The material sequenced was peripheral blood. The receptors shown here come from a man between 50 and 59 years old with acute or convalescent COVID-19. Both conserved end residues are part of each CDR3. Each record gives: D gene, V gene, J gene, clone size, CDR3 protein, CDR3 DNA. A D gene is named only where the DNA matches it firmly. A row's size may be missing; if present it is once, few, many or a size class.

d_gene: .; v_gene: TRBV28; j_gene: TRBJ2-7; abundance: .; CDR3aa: CASSTLFYEQYF; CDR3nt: TGTGCCAGCAGCACTCTTTTCTACGAGCAGTACTTC
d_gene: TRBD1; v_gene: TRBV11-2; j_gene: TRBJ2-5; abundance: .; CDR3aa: CASSLGQGDETQYF; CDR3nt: TGTGCCAGCAGCTTAGGCCAGGGGGATGAGACCCAGTACTTC
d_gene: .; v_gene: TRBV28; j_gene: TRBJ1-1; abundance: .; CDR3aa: CASSLVPGNTEAFF; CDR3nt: TGTGCCAGCAGTTTAGTTCCGGGGAACACTGAAGCTTTCTTT
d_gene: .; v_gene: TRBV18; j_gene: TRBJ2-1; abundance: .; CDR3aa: CASSPIQTDNEQFF; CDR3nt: TGTGCCAGCTCACCAATACAGACAGACAATGAGCAGTTCTTC
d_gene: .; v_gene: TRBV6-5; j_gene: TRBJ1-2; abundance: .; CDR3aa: CASSLMGGPWRGYTF; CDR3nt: TGTGCCAGCAGTCTCATGGGGGGGCCCTGGAGGGGCTACACCTTC
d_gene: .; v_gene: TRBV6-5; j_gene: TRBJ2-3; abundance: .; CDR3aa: CASSRYRGGTDTQYF; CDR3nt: TGTGCCAGCAGTCGGTACAGGGGAGGAACAGATACGCAGTATTTT
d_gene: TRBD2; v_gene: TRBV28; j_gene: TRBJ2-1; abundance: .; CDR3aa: CASSPRGGSINEQFF; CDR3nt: TGTGCCAGCAGTCCCCGAGGCGGGAGTATCAATGAGCAGTTCTTC
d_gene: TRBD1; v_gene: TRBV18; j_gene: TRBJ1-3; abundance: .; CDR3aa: CASSPTGARSGNTIYF; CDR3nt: TGTGCCAGCTCACCTACAGGGGCTCGCTCTGGAAACACCATATATTTT
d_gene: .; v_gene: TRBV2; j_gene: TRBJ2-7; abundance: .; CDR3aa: CASRDFTYEQYF; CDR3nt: TGTGCCAGCAGGGACTTCACCTACGAGCAGTACTTC
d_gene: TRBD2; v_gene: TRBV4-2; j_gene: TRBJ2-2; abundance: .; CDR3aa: CASSPIGLADTGELFF; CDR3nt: TGTGCCAGCAGCCCAATAGGGCTAGCGGACACCGGGGAGCTGTTTTTT
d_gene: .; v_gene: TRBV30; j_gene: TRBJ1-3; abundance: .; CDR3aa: CAWSGRGAGNTIYF; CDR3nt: TGTGCCTGGAGTGGCCGGGGTGCTGGAAACACCATATATTTT
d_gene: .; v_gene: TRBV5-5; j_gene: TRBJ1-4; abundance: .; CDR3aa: CASSPEGLTGEKLFF; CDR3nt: TGTGCCAGCAGCCCGGAGGGGTTGACGGGTGAAAAACTGTTTTTT
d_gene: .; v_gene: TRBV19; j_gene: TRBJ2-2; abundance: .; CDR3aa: CASRQGWDTGELFF; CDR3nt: TGTGCCAGTAGACAGGGTTGGGACACCGGGGAGCTGTTTTTT
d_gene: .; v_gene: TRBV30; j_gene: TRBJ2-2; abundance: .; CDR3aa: CAWSVRSPGELFF; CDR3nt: TGTGCCTGGAGTGTACGGAGCCCCGGGGAGCTGTTTTTT
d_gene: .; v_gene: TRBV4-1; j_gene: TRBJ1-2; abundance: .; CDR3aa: CASSQPQAIYGYTF; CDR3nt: TGCGCCAGCAGCCAACCACAGGCGATCTATGGCTACACCTTC
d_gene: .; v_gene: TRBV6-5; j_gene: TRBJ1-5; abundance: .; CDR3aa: CASSLTVDQPQHF; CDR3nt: TGTGCCAGCAGCCTGACAGTCGATCAGCCCCAGCATTTT
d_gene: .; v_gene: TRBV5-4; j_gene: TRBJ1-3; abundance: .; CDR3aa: CASRQGFGNTIYF; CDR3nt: TGTGCCAGCAGACAGGGTTTTGGAAACACCATATATTTT
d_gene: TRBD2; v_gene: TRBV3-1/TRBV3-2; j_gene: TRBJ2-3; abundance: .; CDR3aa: CASSWRLAGADTQYF; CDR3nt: TGTGCCAGCAGCTGGAGACTAGCGGGAGCAGATACGCAGTATTTT
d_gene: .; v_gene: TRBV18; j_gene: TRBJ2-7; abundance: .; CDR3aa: CASSPRSAYEQYF; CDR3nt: TGTGCCAGCTCACCACGATCGGCCTACGAGCAGTACTTC
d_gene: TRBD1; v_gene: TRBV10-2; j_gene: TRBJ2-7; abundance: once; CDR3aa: CASSDRGQGAREQYF; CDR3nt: TGCGCCAGCAGTGATAGGGGACAGGGGGCGCGGGAGCAGTACTTC